The rows below give T cell receptor beta chains drawn from one sample of a study of shared clonotypes between healthy human individuals. Generated by immunoSEQ multiplex PCR, the TCRdb table keeps only in-frame clones and is missing some. The sample has about 2,500,000 clones, 85% to 95% seen once; the top ten hold around 0.14%. Input material: naive CD4+ T cells sorted from blood. The receptors were gathered from a man younger than 35 in good health. CDR3s include the opening cysteine and the closing phenylalanine or tryptophan. D genes are given only for firm matches. The size of a clone is reported for some rows only, either as once, few or many, or as a class for expanded clones.

d_call: .
cdr3_length: 13
v_call: TRBV5-1
j_call: TRBJ2-1
clone_size: .
cdr3_aa: CASSLDTRDEQFF
cdr3_nt: TGCGCCAGCAGCTTGGATACCCGCGATGAGCAGTTCTTC

d_call: .
cdr3_length: 14
v_call: TRBV27
j_call: TRBJ1-6
clone_size: .
cdr3_aa: CASRPAGIGSPLHF
cdr3_nt: TGTGCCAGCAGACCCGCAGGGATTGGGTCACCCCTCCACTTT

d_call: TRBD1
cdr3_length: 15
v_call: TRBV19
j_call: TRBJ1-5
clone_size: .
cdr3_aa: CASSMDRWGVEPQHF
cdr3_nt: TGTGCCAGTAGTATGGACAGGTGGGGGGTGGAGCCCCAGCATTTT

d_call: TRBD2
cdr3_length: 16
v_call: TRBV5-1
j_call: TRBJ2-5
clone_size: .
cdr3_aa: CASSRRTSGGQETQYF
cdr3_nt: TGCGCCAGCAGCCGGCGGACTAGCGGGGGTCAAGAGACCCAGTACTTC

d_call: TRBD1
cdr3_length: 15
v_call: TRBV28
j_call: TRBJ1-6
clone_size: .
cdr3_aa: CASRPGTGWNSPLHF
cdr3_nt: TGTGCCAGCAGACCAGGGACAGGGTGGAATTCACCCCTCCACTTT

d_call: .
cdr3_length: 15
v_call: TRBV4-1
j_call: TRBJ1-2
clone_size: .
cdr3_aa: CASSQGLDRAYGYTF
cdr3_nt: TGCGCCAGCAGCCAGGGCCTTGACCGGGCCTATGGCTACACCTTC

d_call: TRBD2
cdr3_length: 15
v_call: TRBV5-1
j_call: TRBJ2-1
clone_size: .
cdr3_aa: CASRLEGLGHNEQFF
cdr3_nt: TGCGCCAGCAGACTGGAGGGACTAGGTCACAATGAGCAGTTCTTC

d_call: .
cdr3_length: 11
v_call: TRBV30
j_call: TRBJ1-6
clone_size: few
cdr3_aa: CAWRGNSPLHF
cdr3_nt: TGTGCCTGGAGAGGAAATTCACCCCTCCACTTT

d_call: .
cdr3_length: 12
v_call: TRBV10-3
j_call: TRBJ2-7
clone_size: once
cdr3_aa: CATTGTSPEQYF
cdr3_nt: TGTGCCACCACCGGGACATCACCCGAGCAGTACTTC

d_call: TRBD1
cdr3_length: 18
v_call: TRBV18
j_call: TRBJ2-4
clone_size: .
cdr3_aa: CASSRDPGQGLAKNIQYF
cdr3_nt: TGTGCCAGCTCACGGGATCCGGGACAGGGTCTAGCCAAAAACATTCAGTACTTC

d_call: TRBD2
cdr3_length: 13
v_call: TRBV30
j_call: TRBJ2-7
clone_size: .
cdr3_aa: CAWRRAGAYEQYF
cdr3_nt: TGTGCCTGGAGAAGAGCGGGGGCCTACGAGCAGTACTTC

d_call: .
cdr3_length: 14
v_call: TRBV28
j_call: TRBJ2-7
clone_size: .
cdr3_aa: CASRGRQRAYEQYF
cdr3_nt: TGTGCCAGCAGGGGCAGACAGCGAGCCTACGAGCAGTACTTC

d_call: TRBD1
cdr3_length: 15
v_call: TRBV19
j_call: TRBJ1-5
clone_size: few
cdr3_aa: CASSPRTGSNQPQHF
cdr3_nt: TGTGCCAGTAGTCCCCGGACAGGTAGCAATCAGCCCCAGCATTTT

d_call: .
cdr3_length: 13
v_call: TRBV5-1
j_call: TRBJ2-5
clone_size: .
cdr3_aa: CASSSGERETQYF
cdr3_nt: TGCGCCAGCAGCTCAGGGGAGAGGGAGACCCAGTACTTC

d_call: .
cdr3_length: 9
v_call: TRBV20-1
j_call: TRBJ1-2
clone_size: .
cdr3_aa: CSASPFYTF
cdr3_nt: TGCAGTGCTAGCCCTTTCTACACCTTC

d_call: .
cdr3_length: 14
v_call: TRBV28
j_call: TRBJ2-7
clone_size: .
cdr3_aa: CASRPPAPSYEQYF
cdr3_nt: TGTGCCAGCAGACCCCCCGCGCCCTCCTACGAGCAGTACTTC

d_call: .
cdr3_length: 15
v_call: TRBV5-1
j_call: TRBJ2-1
clone_size: .
cdr3_aa: CASSLISLPPNEQFF
cdr3_nt: TGCGCCAGTAGCTTGATTAGTTTGCCGCCCAATGAGCAGTTCTTC

d_call: .
cdr3_length: 11
v_call: TRBV2
j_call: TRBJ1-1
clone_size: .
cdr3_aa: CASRRTAKAFF
cdr3_nt: TGTGCCAGCAGGAGGACAGCGAAAGCTTTCTTT

d_call: TRBD1
cdr3_length: 13
v_call: TRBV7-2
j_call: TRBJ2-4
clone_size: once
cdr3_aa: CASSHPTGNIQYF
cdr3_nt: TGTGCCAGCAGCCACCCGACAGGGAACATTCAGTACTTC

d_call: TRBD2
cdr3_length: 14
v_call: TRBV30
j_call: TRBJ2-1
clone_size: .
cdr3_aa: CAWTTASGENEQFF
cdr3_nt: TGTGCCTGGACTACGGCTAGCGGGGAAAATGAGCAGTTCTTC

d_call: TRBD1
cdr3_length: 15
v_call: TRBV18
j_call: TRBJ2-7
clone_size: .
cdr3_aa: CASSQNRGSSYEQYF
cdr3_nt: TGTGCCAGCTCACAAAACAGGGGGTCAAGCTACGAGCAGTACTTC

d_call: TRBD2
cdr3_length: 14
v_call: TRBV11-2
j_call: TRBJ2-3
clone_size: .
cdr3_aa: CASGGRGLTDTQYF
cdr3_nt: TGTGCCAGCGGCGGGAGAGGACTTACAGATACGCAGTATTTT

d_call: TRBD1
cdr3_length: 15
v_call: TRBV11-2
j_call: TRBJ1-6
clone_size: .
cdr3_aa: CASSQRDRNNSPLHF
cdr3_nt: TGTGCCAGCAGCCAAAGGGACAGGAATAATTCACCCCTCCACTTT

d_call: TRBD1
cdr3_length: 17
v_call: TRBV19
j_call: TRBJ2-6
clone_size: .
cdr3_aa: CASSLGTALSGANVLTF
cdr3_nt: TGTGCCAGTAGTCTCGGGACAGCCCTCTCTGGGGCCAACGTCCTGACTTTC

d_call: .
cdr3_length: 11
v_call: TRBV29-1
j_call: TRBJ2-2
clone_size: .
cdr3_aa: CSVDRGGELFF
cdr3_nt: TGCAGCGTCGATCGAGGGGGGGAGCTGTTTTTT